This T cell receptor (beta chain) was documented in a study of cytomegalovirus exposure and HLA in healthy donors. Healthy donors of bone marrow made up the group. The CDR3 consists of 14 residues. In germline, CDR1 is SGHTA, CDR2 FQGNSA. The V and J ends lost 5 bases and 5 bases, in that order; junction bases with no gene match: 7. 60 Vbeta and 13 Jbeta primers were used in PCR. Only in-frame clones appear in the TCRdb table, and some are missing; sequencing was by immunoSEQ multiplex PCR. The data show about 160,000 clones, around four fifths seen once. The chain links TRBV7-2 to TRBJ2-5; 8 nucleotides line up with TRBD1. Sequencing was carried out using PBMCs. The sequence was obtained from a woman aged 45-59 years in good health and CMV-seronegative. The CDR3 nucleotides read TGTGCCAGCAGCGGACAGGGAGGAAGCGAGACCCAGTACTTC. Amino acids: CASSGQGGSETQYF.